The 21 T cell receptor beta chains in this list originate from one sample, sequenced in a study of T cell repertoires in cytomegalovirus infection. TCRdb ran MiXCR on the reads and lists one entry per CDR3 protein. The sample lists approximately 140,000 distinct CDR3 sequences; more than 20% were seen once. Antigens of these TCRs are unknown. The sequenced sample was PBMCs, sequenced either directly or after in vitro stimulation (not recorded which). The receptors stem from a human donor in good health (CMV status not recorded). Some clones in this sample may be carry-over from other donors' samples.

The chain has TRBV11-2 and TRBJ2-1; 12 bases are shared with TRBD2. The germline CDR1 and CDR2 sequences are SGHAT and FQNNGV. Trimming at V came to 3 bases and at J to 0 bases, leaving 6 bases not matched to a gene. The CDR3 has 18 residues. CDR3 sequence (DNA): TGTGCCAGCAGCTTGCCTAGCGGGGGGGGTTTCTCCTACAATGAGCAGTTCTTC. Translating gives CASSLPSGGGFSYNEQFF.

This chain connects TRBV6-5 to TRBJ1-1; no reliable D call. This CDR3 has 11 residues. Germline values: CDR1 MNHEY, CDR2 SVGAGI. With 3 bases removed from V and 3 bases from J, the gap between germline ends came to 2 bases. The CDR3 DNA reads as TGTGCCAGCAGTTATGACACTGAAGCTTTCTTT. Translating gives CASSYDTEAFF.

This clonotype showed up many times. The chain couples TRBV7-2 to TRBJ2-1; TRBD2 matches at 12 bases. The germline V gene has CDR1 SGHTA and CDR2 FQGNSA. Trimming cost V 5 bases and J 12 bases; bases outside gene matches: 8. CDR3 length: 14 amino acids. DNA of the CDR3: TGTGCCAGCAGCCTAACCGGACTAGCGGGGCCGCAGTTCTTC. Its translation is CASSLTGLAGPQFF.

The chain has TRBV20-1 and TRBJ1-1; no clear D gene. Germline CDR1 and CDR2: DFQATT and SNEGSKA (reference sequence). With 0 bases removed from V and 0 bases from J, the gap between germline ends came to 14 bases. This CDR3 has 16 amino acids. The DNA of the CDR3 is TGCAGTGCTAGAGATCTGGTTGCCCTCATGAACACTGAAGCTTTCTTT. Encoded protein: CSARDLVALMNTEAFF.

This chain joins TRBV20-1 and TRBJ2-7; a possible D gene is TRBD1 (6 bases). The CDR3 has 13 amino acids. Trimming removed 6 bases from V and 1 base from J, with 13 bases in between. Germline CDR1 reads DFQATT; CDR2 reads SNEGSKA (reference sequence). DNA of the CDR3: TGCAGTGCACATCAGGGGCCGTCCTACGAGCAGTACTTC. Translated: CSAHQGPSYEQYF.

The table lists this clonotype with many counts. J is TRBJ1-1 and V is TRBV25-1; unclear D gene. This CDR3 region has 15 residues. Germline CDR1 reads MGHDK; CDR2 reads SYGVNS. The germline V and J ends were trimmed by 3 bases and 4 bases, with 15 bases remaining between them. CDR3 bases: TGTGCCAGCAGTGACTTTAGACTCTTGCGCACTGAAGCTTTCTTT. Amino acid sequence: CASSDFRLLRTEAFF.

This clonotype showed up many times. The chain recombines TRBV27 with TRBJ2-2; D is uncertain. From germline, CDR1 is MNHEY and CDR2 SMNVEV (reference sequence). The CDR3 totals 17 residues. V lost 3 bases and J 1 base, leaving 15 bases between the germline ends. CDR3 in amino acids: CASSLSPVPGNTGELFF. The CDR3 nucleotides read TGTGCCAGCAGTTTGAGTCCCGTCCCAGGGAACACCGGGGAGCTGTTTTTT.

The chain has TRBV7-9 and TRBJ1-5; TRBD1 is a possible D gene (5 bases). V lost 1 base and J lost 4, with 11 bases in between. There are 15 residues in the CDR3. Germline V gives CDR1 SEHNR, CDR2 FQNEAQ (reference sequence). This chain's CDR3 is CASSLVGSGNQPQHF. The CDR3 DNA follows: TGTGCCAGCAGCTTAGTGGGTTCAGGGAATCAGCCCCAGCATTTT.

V and J are TRBV12-3 or TRBV12-4 and TRBJ2-5; 9 bases are shared with TRBD2. The CDR3 totals 14 residues. The V and J ends lost 5 bases and 7 bases, in that order; junction bases with no gene match: 8. CDR3 sequence (DNA): TGTGCCAGCAGTCCGGGACTAGCCACCCGGACCCAGTACTTC. It specifies CASSPGLATRTQYF.

V is TRBV20-1 and J is TRBJ2-7; D is undetermined. The CDR3 is made up of 13 amino acids. The germline V gene has CDR1 DFQATT and CDR2 SNEGSKA (reference sequence). Deletions cut 5 bases from V and 0 bases from J, with 11 bases between. The CDR3 protein is CSAPSEYSYEQYF. CDR3 in DNA: TGCAGTGCTCCGAGCGAATACTCCTACGAGCAGTACTTC.

The chain recombines TRBV7-2 with TRBJ1-5, with D possibly matching TRBD1 (5 bases). This CDR3 has 14 residues. Trimming pared 1 base from V and 6 bases from J, leaving 10 bases between. CDR1 SGHTA and CDR2 FQGNSA come from the germline V gene. CDR3 in amino acids: CASSLDQGTQPQHF. The CDR3 nucleotides are TGTGCCAGCAGCTTAGATCAAGGGACTCAGCCCCAGCATTTT.

V usage is TRBV11-3 and J usage is TRBJ1-6; D is unclear. The CDR3 is 13 residues long. The V end was cut by 6 bases, the J end by 8 bases, with 11 bases between. CDR1 and CDR2 (germline): SGHNT, YENEEA. For the CDR3, the DNA is TGTGCCAGCAGTCAAGGGTTGGATTCACCCCTCCACTTT. Translation gives CASSQGLDSPLHF.

This clonotype was counted a few times. The chain carries TRBV7-2 and TRBJ1-2, with TRBD1 as a possible D gene (5 bases). CDR3 length: 14 residues. Germline loops: CDR1 SGHTA, CDR2 FQGNSA. V was trimmed by 8 bases and J by 8 bases, leaving 21 bases between them. CDR3 coding DNA: TGTGCCAGCTCTCGGCTTTTACAGGCTGAAGGCTACACCTTC. Translation gives CASSRLLQAEGYTF. Full variable domain (remainder filled in from reference TRBV7-2 and TRBJ1-2): GAGVSQSPSNKVTEKGKDVELRCDPISGHTALYWYRQSLGQGLEFLIYFQGNSAPDKSGLPSDRFSAERTGGSVSTLTIQRTQQEDSAVYLCASSRLLQAEGYTFGSGTRLTVV.

V and J are TRBV12-3 or TRBV12-4 and TRBJ2-5; 8 positions match TRBD1. This CDR3 region has 15 residues. The V gene end was trimmed by 6 bases and the J gene end by 4 bases; junction bases not matched to a gene: 10. The CDR3 DNA is TGTGCCAGCAGCCCACAGGGGGAATTGAGAGAGACCCAGTACTTC. Translating it yields CASSPQGELRETQYF.

Only a few counts were recorded for this clonotype. This chain connects TRBV5-4 to TRBJ2-2; weak D call: TRBD1 (6 bases). V dropped 0 bases and J dropped 4 bases, with 13 bases sitting between them. CDR3 length: 16 amino acids. The germline V gene has CDR1 SGHNT and CDR2 YYREEE (reference sequence). This CDR3 reads CASSLESGAPTGELFF. The CDR3 nucleotides are TGTGCCAGCAGCTTGGAGTCAGGGGCGCCCACCGGGGAGCTGTTTTTT. The complete variable domain, with remaining parts taken from reference TRBV5-4 and TRBJ2-2, reads ETGVTQSPTHLIKTRGQQVTLRCSSQSGHNTVSWYQQALGQGPQFIFQYYREEENGRGNFPPRFSGLQFPNYSSELNVNALELDDSALYLCASSLESGAPTGELFFGEGSRLTVL.

The chain employs TRBV28 and TRBJ2-1; D unresolved. Trimming cost V 6 bases and J 2 bases, with 20 bases left between them. The CDR3 is 17 amino acids. CDR1 is MDHEN, CDR2 SYDVKM, per germline. CDR3 bases: TGTGCCAGCAGCCCCCCCCATATGCGGAAGGCCTACAATGAGCAGTTCTTC. This sequence encodes CASSPPHMRKAYNEQFF.

This clonotype was seen many times. This chain connects TRBV6-1 to TRBJ2-1; 10 bases map to TRBD2. Trimming cost V 6 bases and J 5 bases; bases outside gene matches: 4. The CDR3 runs 14 residues. Per the germline V gene, CDR1 is MNHNS and CDR2 is SASEGT. The CDR3 sequence is CASRTSGIHNEQFF. CDR3 nucleotides: TGTGCCAGCAGAACTAGCGGGATCCACAATGAGCAGTTCTTC.

The chain links TRBV5-4 to TRBJ2-1, with 8 bases matching TRBD2. CDR1 and CDR2 from the germline V gene are SGHNT and YYREEE (reference sequence). V was pared by 2 bases and J by 6 bases, with 7 bases of the junction left unmatched. The CDR3 length is 15 residues. In nucleotides, the CDR3 is TGTGCCAGCAGCTTTCCCGGGACTAGGCTCAATGAGCAGTTCTTC. Translating it yields CASSFPGTRLNEQFF.

The chain uses TRBV6-5 and TRBJ1-4, with D possibly matching TRBD1 (6 bases). This CDR3 comprises 15 residues. V was pared by 2 bases and J by 5 bases, with 12 bases between. The V gene's germline CDR1 is MNHEY and CDR2 SVGAGI. CDR3 sequence: CASSYLQGTNEKLFF. Here the CDR3 DNA reads TGTGCCAGCAGTTACCTCCAGGGGACAAATGAAAAACTGTTTTTT.

This clonotype was detected a few times. The J gene is TRBJ1-4, the V gene TRBV28, with D unclear. Per the germline V gene, CDR1 is MDHEN and CDR2 is SYDVKM. The CDR3 runs to 15 residues. V lost 1 base, J lost 0 bases, and 6 bases lay in between. DNA for the CDR3: TGTGCCAGCAGTTTATCAGCCGCAACTAATGAAAAACTGTTTTTT. This encodes CASSLSAATNEKLFF.

This clonotype has at least ten counts. The rearrangement links TRBV7-2 to TRBJ2-1, with 7 bases fitting TRBD2. The CDR3 is 14 amino acids. Trimming removed 3 bases from V and 5 bases from J; junction bases left unmatched: 4. The germline V gene has CDR1 SGHTA and CDR2 FQGNSA. The CDR3: CASSFGLADNEQFF. CDR3 sequence (DNA): TGTGCCAGCAGCTTTGGCCTAGCGGACAATGAGCAGTTCTTC. Full variable domain (rest looked up from reference TRBV7-2 and TRBJ2-1): GAGVSQSPSNKVTEKGKDVELRCDPISGHTALYWYRQSLGQGLEFLIYFQGNSAPDKSGLPSDRFSAERTGGSVSTLTIQRTQQEDSAVYLCASSFGLADNEQFFGPGTRLTVL.